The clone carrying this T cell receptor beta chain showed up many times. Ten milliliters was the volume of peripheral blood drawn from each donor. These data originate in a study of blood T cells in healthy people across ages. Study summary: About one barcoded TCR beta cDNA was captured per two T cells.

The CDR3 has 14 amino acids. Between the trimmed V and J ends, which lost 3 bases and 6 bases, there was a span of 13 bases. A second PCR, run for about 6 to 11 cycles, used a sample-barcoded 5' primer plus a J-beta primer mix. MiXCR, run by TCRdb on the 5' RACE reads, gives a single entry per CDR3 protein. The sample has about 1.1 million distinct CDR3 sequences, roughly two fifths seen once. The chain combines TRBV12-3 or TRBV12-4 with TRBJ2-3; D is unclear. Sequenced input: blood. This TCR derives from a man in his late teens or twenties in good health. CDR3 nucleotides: TGTGCCAGCAGTTTGATTTATCCCGTTGATACGCAGTATTTT. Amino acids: CASSLIYPVDTQYF.